The clone carrying this T cell receptor (beta chain) was seen only a few times. CDR1 and CDR2 from the germline V gene are SGHNT and YYREEE (reference sequence). V dropped 4 bases and J dropped 5; count of bases not matched to a gene: 9. CDR3 size: 15 residues. The entry originates in a study of regulatory T cells in long-lasting Graves disease. CDR3 regions were amplified by Arm-PCR using iRepertoire HTBI primers to build TCR beta libraries. One entry per CDR3 protein results from TCRdb running MiXCR on the multiplex PCR reads. The top ten hold 12% to 15% of the sample, which has a few hundred thousand distinct CDR3 sequences, more than 15% seen once. Time point meaning: newly diagnosed GD, antithyroid drugs for less than 3 months. PBMC-derived RNA was used for the TCR library. These same data were also listed under a study on T cells in Graves' hyperthyroidism and ophthalmopathy.

Material: peripheral blood mononuclear cells (PBMCs), obtained at new diagnosis, from a patient treated with antithyroid drugs. The receptor comes from a woman in her 30s with Graves disease. The chain carries TRBV5-4 and TRBJ1-2; 9 bases are a match to TRBD1. CDR3 DNA: TGTGCCAGCAGCACACACAGGGGGCAGGATTATGGCTACACCTTC. As protein: CASSTHRGQDYGYTF.